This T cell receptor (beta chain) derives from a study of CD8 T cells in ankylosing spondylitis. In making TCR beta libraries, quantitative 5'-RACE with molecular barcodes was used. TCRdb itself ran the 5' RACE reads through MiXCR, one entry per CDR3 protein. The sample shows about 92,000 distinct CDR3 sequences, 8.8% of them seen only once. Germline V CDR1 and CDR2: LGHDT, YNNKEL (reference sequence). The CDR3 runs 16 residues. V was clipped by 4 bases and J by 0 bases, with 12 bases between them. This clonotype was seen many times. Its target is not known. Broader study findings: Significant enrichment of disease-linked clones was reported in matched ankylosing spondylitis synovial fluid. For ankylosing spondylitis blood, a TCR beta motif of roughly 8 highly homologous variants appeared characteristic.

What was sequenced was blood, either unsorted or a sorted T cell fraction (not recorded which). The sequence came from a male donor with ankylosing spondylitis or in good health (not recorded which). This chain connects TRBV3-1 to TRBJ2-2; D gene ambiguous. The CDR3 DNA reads TGTGCCAGCAGCCGCCTGGGGAACGCGAACACCGGGGAGCTGTTTTTT. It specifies CASSRLGNANTGELFF.